This T cell receptor (beta chain) was recorded in a study of T cell responses to AZD1222 COVID-19 vaccine. General study results and limits: Increases in Spike-specific TCR breadth and depth were seen after two AZD1222 doses.

Assay used: immunoSEQ multiplex PCR; TCRdb lists only in-frame clones, some missing. Among approximately 160,000 clones listed, 94% were seen once. As for this clone: The target antigen is unknown.

The starting material was peripheral blood, obtained 28 days after the second AZD1222 dose. This clonotype was obtained from an adult who received the AZD1222 COVID-19 vaccine.

CDR3 in DNA: TGCGCCAGCAGCCGGGAGCTAGCGGGCCTCTACAATGAGCAGTTCTTC. This translates into CASSRELAGLYNEQFF. The chain recombines TRBV5-1 with TRBJ2-1; 8 nucleotides line up with TRBD2. V gave up 4 bases and J gave up 3 bases; unmatched junction bases: 9. Germline V gene lookup returns CDR1 SGHRS and CDR2 YFSETQ. There are 16 residues in the CDR3.